Listed below are T cell receptor beta chains from one sample, sequenced in a study of regulatory T cells in long-lasting Graves disease. Using its own MiXCR run on the multiplex PCR reads, TCRdb lists one record per CDR3 protein. The table has approximately 380,000 distinct CDR3 sequences, around 21% seen once; the top ten hold 20%. Sequenced here: peripheral blood mononuclear cells (PBMCs), sampled when the disease was refractory, from a patient treated with antithyroid drugs. All receptors come from a female donor with Graves disease. The CDR3 runs from the conserved cysteine through the conserved F or W. A D gene is named only where the DNA matches it firmly. Clone size appears in some rows only: once, few, many, or a class for an expanded clone.

cdr3_nt: TGTGCCAGCAGCTTAGGACCACGTGGGGCAACTAATGAAAAACTGTTTTTT; cdr3_aa: CASSLGPRGATNEKLFF; d_call: -; v_call: TRBV7-8; clone_size: -; j_call: TRBJ1-4
cdr3_nt: TGTGCCAGCAGGGATAGCGGGAGGGGAGGTCACATTCAGTACTTC; cdr3_aa: CASRDSGRGGHIQYF; d_call: TRBD2; v_call: TRBV6-2/TRBV6-3; clone_size: -; j_call: TRBJ2-4
cdr3_nt: TGTGCCAGCAGTCCTGGGGGATTAGGGACCCAGTACTTC; cdr3_aa: CASSPGGLGTQYF; d_call: -; v_call: TRBV28; clone_size: many; j_call: TRBJ2-5
cdr3_nt: TGTGCCAGCAGGCCAGACAGGGGTACTAATGAAAAACTGTTTTTT; cdr3_aa: CASRPDRGTNEKLFF; d_call: TRBD1; v_call: TRBV12-3/TRBV12-4; clone_size: many; j_call: TRBJ1-4
cdr3_nt: TGTGCCAGCTCACCCTATCTTGGTGAAAAACTGTTTTTT; cdr3_aa: CASSPYLGEKLFF; d_call: -; v_call: TRBV18; clone_size: many; j_call: TRBJ1-4
cdr3_nt: TGTGCCAGCAGTTTTCTCACTGAAGCTTTCTTT; cdr3_aa: CASSFLTEAFF; d_call: -; v_call: TRBV12-3/TRBV12-4; clone_size: many; j_call: TRBJ1-1
cdr3_nt: TGTGCCAGCAGCCAAGATTCGACGGCGTGGAATTCACCCCTCCACTTT; cdr3_aa: CASSQDSTAWNSPLHF; d_call: -; v_call: TRBV3-1; clone_size: many; j_call: TRBJ1-6
cdr3_nt: TGTGCCATCAGTGAAGGGACAGGGGTTAATTCACCCCTCCACTTT; cdr3_aa: CAISEGTGVNSPLHF; d_call: TRBD1; v_call: TRBV10-3; clone_size: few; j_call: TRBJ1-6
cdr3_nt: TGTGCCAGCAGTGCACTAGCGGGAACCGAGCAGTACTTC; cdr3_aa: CASSALAGTEQYF; d_call: TRBD2; v_call: TRBV25-1; clone_size: -; j_call: TRBJ2-7
cdr3_nt: TGTGCCAGCAGTTCAAAAAGCGGGTTACGCAATCAGCCCCAGCATTTT; cdr3_aa: CASSSKSGLRNQPQHF; d_call: -; v_call: TRBV28; clone_size: many; j_call: TRBJ1-5
cdr3_nt: TGCAGTGCTAGAGATCTGACAGGGCTCGAAGCTTTCTTT; cdr3_aa: CSARDLTGLEAFF; d_call: TRBD1; v_call: TRBV20-1; clone_size: -; j_call: TRBJ1-1
cdr3_nt: TGTGCCAGCAGCCTTTGGAAACAAGAGACCCAGTACTTC; cdr3_aa: CASSLWKQETQYF; d_call: -; v_call: TRBV7-2; clone_size: many; j_call: TRBJ2-5
cdr3_nt: TGTGCCAGTGGGGGTGACGCGAACACCGGGGAGCTGTTTTTT; cdr3_aa: CASGGDANTGELFF; d_call: -; v_call: TRBV19; clone_size: -; j_call: TRBJ2-2
cdr3_nt: TGTGCCAGTAGTATAGATCGAGGCCCCTCTGGGGCCAACGTCCTGACTTTC; cdr3_aa: CASSIDRGPSGANVLTF; d_call: -; v_call: TRBV19; clone_size: few; j_call: TRBJ2-6
cdr3_nt: TGTGCTAGTGGTTACCCCGCCGGGGCGGGGGGAGAGACCCAGTACTTC; cdr3_aa: CASGYPAGAGGETQYF; d_call: TRBD2; v_call: TRBV12-5; clone_size: many; j_call: TRBJ2-5
cdr3_nt: TGTGCCAGCAGACGACAGGGGTACGAAAAACTGTTTTTT; cdr3_aa: CASRRQGYEKLFF; d_call: TRBD1; v_call: TRBV12-3/TRBV12-4; clone_size: -; j_call: TRBJ1-4
cdr3_nt: TGCAGCGTTTCGCCTATGAACACTGAAGCTTTCTTT; cdr3_aa: CSVSPMNTEAFF; d_call: -; v_call: TRBV29-1; clone_size: few; j_call: TRBJ1-1
cdr3_nt: TGCAGCGTCAGGGACTCTGGAAACACCATATATTTT; cdr3_aa: CSVRDSGNTIYF; d_call: -; v_call: TRBV29-1; clone_size: -; j_call: TRBJ1-3
cdr3_nt: TGTGCCAGCAGCTTTCGGGTCTGGGGCTCGGCCCAGTACTTC; cdr3_aa: CASSFRVWGSAQYF; d_call: -; v_call: TRBV7-2; clone_size: many; j_call: TRBJ2-5
cdr3_nt: TGTGCCAGTAGTATAGCAGGGTCAGATACGCAGTATTTT; cdr3_aa: CASSIAGSDTQYF; d_call: -; v_call: TRBV19; clone_size: few; j_call: TRBJ2-3
cdr3_nt: TGCAGTGCCAGCGGGGGCGGTTTGAATCAGCCCCAGCATTTT; cdr3_aa: CSASGGGLNQPQHF; d_call: -; v_call: TRBV20-1; clone_size: few; j_call: TRBJ1-5
cdr3_nt: TGCGCCAGCGCCGGAGTTGGGGAGCTGTTTTTT; cdr3_aa: CASAGVGELFF; d_call: -; v_call: TRBV10-2; clone_size: few; j_call: TRBJ2-2
cdr3_nt: TGTGCCAGCAGGAAGACGGGGGGGCCTCCAAAACTTAACACCGGGGAGCTGTTTTTT; cdr3_aa: CASRKTGGPPKLNTGELFF; d_call: TRBD2; v_call: TRBV27; clone_size: few; j_call: TRBJ2-2
cdr3_nt: TGTGCCAGCAGCTTAGAGAGTCCGGTCCTGAGCAATCAGCCCCAGCATTTT; cdr3_aa: CASSLESPVLSNQPQHF; d_call: -; v_call: TRBV7-2; clone_size: many; j_call: TRBJ1-5
cdr3_nt: TGTGCCAGCAGTGCCACAGGTAGTGGAGACTATGGCTACACCTTC; cdr3_aa: CASSATGSGDYGYTF; d_call: -; v_call: TRBV25-1; clone_size: few; j_call: TRBJ1-2
cdr3_nt: TGTGCCAGCAGCTTTGGCCAGATCGGTGGGGCCACAGATACGCAGTATTTT; cdr3_aa: CASSFGQIGGATDTQYF; d_call: -; v_call: TRBV11-1; clone_size: -; j_call: TRBJ2-3
cdr3_nt: TGCAGTGCTAAACCTCCGGGACAGGGACACAATGAGCAGTTCTTC; cdr3_aa: CSAKPPGQGHNEQFF; d_call: TRBD1; v_call: TRBV20-1; clone_size: -; j_call: TRBJ2-1
cdr3_nt: TGTGCCAGCAGTCCGAGTTTAGGGAGCTCCTATAATTCACCCCTCCACTTT; cdr3_aa: CASSPSLGSSYNSPLHF; d_call: -; v_call: TRBV12-3/TRBV12-4; clone_size: many; j_call: TRBJ1-6
cdr3_nt: TGTGCCAGTAGTATCACCTCAAGGACCCAGTACGAGCAGTACTTC; cdr3_aa: CASSITSRTQYEQYF; d_call: -; v_call: TRBV19; clone_size: -; j_call: TRBJ2-7